The rows below give T cell receptor beta chains drawn from one sample of a study of T cell changes during pregnancy in multiple sclerosis. Profiling relied on immunoSEQ multiplex PCR, and the TCRdb table lists in-frame clones only, not all of them. The data contain tens of thousands of clones, roughly 90% of them singletons. The sample consisted of peripheral blood, taken in the first trimester of pregnancy. These receptors all stem from a female donor with multiple sclerosis, enrolled in a pregnancy study. CDR3s include the opening cysteine and the closing phenylalanine or tryptophan. A D gene is named only where the DNA matches it firmly. Clone sizes are given selectively: once, few, many, or a class where the clone is expanded.

clone_size j_call v_call d_call cdr3_nt cdr3_aa
NA TRBJ2-3 TRBV19 TRBD1 TGTGCCAGTGGACAGGGACCGAAAACTAGCACAGATACGCAGTATTTT CASGQGPKTSTDTQYF
NA TRBJ2-7 TRBV28 TRBD1 TGTGCCAGCAGGCGCTCCGGGACAGTATACGAGCAGTACTTC CASRRSGTVYEQYF
NA TRBJ1-1 TRBV5-8 NA TGTGCCAGCAGCCCCGGGGGGGGCACTGAAGCTTTCTTT CASSPGGGTEAFF
NA TRBJ2-7 TRBV27 NA TGTGCCAGCAGTTTAGTAAGACTACCAACCTACGAGCAGTACTTC CASSLVRLPTYEQYF
NA TRBJ1-2 TRBV9 NA TGTGCCAGCAGCGTAGGGGCAGGGCTGGGCTACACCTTC CASSVGAGLGYTF
NA TRBJ2-2 TRBV15 NA TGTGCCACCAGCAGAGATTATACCGGGGAGCTGTTTTTT CATSRDYTGELFF
NA TRBJ2-5 TRBV18 TRBD1 TGTGCCAGCTCACCGACCGGGACAGGGTTTCGACAAGCAGAGACCCAGTACTTC CASSPTGTGFRQAETQYF
NA TRBJ2-1 TRBV9 NA TGTGCCAGCAGCGTAGAGTGGGGCCCCTACAATGAGCAGTTCTTC CASSVEWGPYNEQFF
NA TRBJ1-1 TRBV19 TRBD1 TGTGCCAGTAGTATTACAGGGGGAGACACTGAAGCTTTCTTT CASSITGGDTEAFF
NA TRBJ2-7 TRBV7-9 NA TGTGCCAGCAGCCGCGGCTCGACCTACGAGCAGTACTTC CASSRGSTYEQYF
NA TRBJ1-2 TRBV5-1 NA TGCGCCAGCAGCCCCGAGACTCTTAACTATGGCTACACCTTC CASSPETLNYGYTF
NA TRBJ2-2 TRBV18 NA TGTGCCAGCTCACTACGAGCGGGCCCTAACACCGGGGAGCTGTTTTTT CASSLRAGPNTGELFF
NA TRBJ1-2 TRBV6-5 TRBD1 TGTGCCAGCAGTCCGGACAGGGGGAATTACACCTTC CASSPDRGNYTF
NA TRBJ2-3 TRBV7-9 NA TGTGCCAGCAGCTCCTGGGGCGGGACTAGCACAGATACGCAGTATTTT CASSSWGGTSTDTQYF
NA TRBJ1-1 TRBV6-5 NA TGTGCCAGCAGTTACGAGGGCAGCCTGAACACTGAAGCTTTCTTT CASSYEGSLNTEAFF
NA TRBJ2-7 TRBV2 TRBD2 TGTGCCAGCAGTGGAGCGGGAGGCGAGCAGTACTTC CASSGAGGEQYF
NA TRBJ1-1 TRBV29-1 NA TGCAGCGTTGAAGATCTCGTCAGGGGAGCTTTCTTT CSVEDLVRGAFF
NA TRBJ2-7 TRBV29-1 NA TGCAGCGTTGTTCGAGACAGCTCCTACGAGCAGTACTTC CSVVRDSSYEQYF
NA TRBJ2-1 TRBV2 TRBD2 TGTGCCAGCAGTGTGGCGGGGAGCGGGAGAGACAATGAGCAGTTCTTC CASSVAGSGRDNEQFF
NA TRBJ1-2 TRBV5-6 NA TGTGCCAGCAGCTTCAGGGGTGTCGGGCACTATGGCTACACCTTC CASSFRGVGHYGYTF
NA TRBJ1-2 TRBV15 NA TGTGCCACCAGCGCCCGGGACAAATTCAACTATGGCTACACCTTC CATSARDKFNYGYTF
NA TRBJ2-5 TRBV7-2 TRBD2 TGTGCCAGCAGCCCGACCATAGCGGGACTACAAGAGACCCAGTACTTC CASSPTIAGLQETQYF
NA TRBJ1-5 TRBV19 NA TGTGCCAGTATCAGTCCCAATCAGCCCCAGCATTTT CASISPNQPQHF
NA TRBJ2-7 TRBV6-1 NA TGTGCCAGCAGTGAATGGGGCAAGCAGTACTTC CASSEWGKQYF
NA TRBJ2-7 TRBV7-9 NA TGTGCCAGCAGCTTGGACCGGGAGTCTCGAACCTACGAGCAGTACTTC CASSLDRESRTYEQYF
once TRBJ2-3 TRBV4-3 TRBD2 TGCGCCAGCAGCCGCCAGACTAGCGCCCCAGATACGCAGTATTTT CASSRQTSAPDTQYF
NA TRBJ2-1 TRBV6-4 NA TGTGCCAGCAGTGACTCCCAGGGGAGTGGGTACAATGAGCAGTTCTTC CASSDSQGSGYNEQFF
NA TRBJ2-5 TRBV27 TRBD2 TGTGCCAGCAGTCCAAGACTAGCTCGGGAGACCCAGTACTTC CASSPRLARETQYF
NA TRBJ2-1 TRBV25-1 TRBD1 TGTGCCAGCAGTGAGGGACAGGGGAGGGATGAGCAGTTCTTC CASSEGQGRDEQFF
NA TRBJ2-1 TRBV30 NA TGTGCCCCTCGGGGGAATAATGAGCAGTTCTTC CAPRGNNEQFF
NA TRBJ1-2 TRBV23-1 TRBD1 TGCGCCAGCAGCCCAGGACAGGGGTGGTATGGCTACACCTTC CASSPGQGWYGYTF
NA TRBJ1-3 TRBV5-1 NA TGCGCCAGCAGCTTGGCGGGGACTTCGACCATATATTTT CASSLAGTSTIYF
NA TRBJ1-1 TRBV5-1 TRBD1 TGCGCCAGCAGCTTGATAATAGGGGGCGACGCTGAAGCTTTCTTT CASSLIIGGDAEAFF
NA TRBJ1-4 TRBV6-1 TRBD1 TGTGCCAGCAAAGGACAGGGGGCGATAGGTGAAAAACTGTTTTTT CASKGQGAIGEKLFF
NA TRBJ2-7 TRBV5-6 TRBD1 TGTGCCAGCAGCTTGGGGACAGGGTGGAACGAGCAGTACTTC CASSLGTGWNEQYF
NA TRBJ1-3 TRBV30 NA TGTGCCTGGGGGCCCGGCGGAAACACCATATATTTT CAWGPGGNTIYF
NA TRBJ1-2 TRBV7-9 NA TGTGCCAGCAGCTTAGCAGGGGGGGGCGACGGCTACACCTTC CASSLAGGGDGYTF
once TRBJ2-7 TRBV4-1 TRBD2 TGCGCCAGCAGCCTTTCCCGACTAGCGGGAGAGGGTGAGCAGTACTTC CASSLSRLAGEGEQYF
NA TRBJ2-1 TRBV11-1 TRBD2 TGTGCCAGCAGCTTAACGAAGACTACGGGCGGGGGGGGAGATGAGCAGTTCTTC CASSLTKTTGGGGDEQFF
NA TRBJ2-3 TRBV28 NA TGTGCCAGCAGTTTATGGATTAAACTAGGAGGTCATACGCAGTATTTT CASSLWIKLGGHTQYF